This TCR beta chain was captured in a study of OX40 agonist ivuxolimab in advanced cancers. A word on this clone: What it recognizes is unknown.

The study, taken as a whole, reports: CD4+ T cells averaged fewer expanded clones than CD8+ T cells. Antigen specificity of clonally expanded peripheral T cells was not established. At doses 0.1 to 3.0 mg/kg, CD4+ and CD8+ clones expanded.

Germline loops: CDR1 MDHEN, CDR2 SYDVKM. V lost 6 bases and J lost 4; bases outside the gene matches: 4. This CDR3 is 13 amino acids long. Here immunoSEQ multiplex PCR was the method, and the copy in TCRdb shows in-frame clones only, minus some. The sample carries 70,000 to 75,000 clones, around 80% recorded once. Here the sequenced sample was CD4+ or CD8+ T cells sorted from blood, taken in a trial of the OX40 agonist ivuxolimab. This clonotype was obtained from an adult with an advanced solid tumor such as melanoma, head and neck, liver or kidney cancer. The rearrangement links TRBV28 to TRBJ2-7, with 9 bases identical to TRBD1. The CDR3 nucleotides read TGTGCCAGCAGGACAGGGGGTGTGTACGAGCAGTACTTC. Protein sequence: CASRTGGVYEQYF.